This T cell receptor beta chain derives from a study of blood T cells in healthy people across ages. Study-level results: Across samples, TCR beta diversity tracked strongly with naive T cell percentage. PBMCs that were unsorted prevented a conclusive naive versus antigen-experienced comparison.

The second PCR ran roughly 7 to 11 cycles with a sample-barcoded 5' primer and J-beta primers. Each single sample gave us at least 2.5 million CDR3-containing paired-end reads. Using its own MiXCR run on the 5' RACE reads, TCRdb lists one record per CDR3 protein. The sample has some 1.5 million distinct CDR3 sequences, 28% seen once. This clonotype was picked up many times. Its specificity is not known. The sequenced sample consisted of blood. This clonotype originated in a woman in her 30s in good health.

The CDR3 DNA sequence: TGCGCCAGCAGCCCTATCAGCACCTACGAGCAGTACTTC. Protein sequence: CASSPISTYEQYF. V gene TRBV5-1 combines with J gene TRBJ2-7; D remains ambiguous. Per germline, CDR1 SGHRS and CDR2 YFSETQ. CDR3 length: 13 amino acids. The germline V and J ends were trimmed by 4 bases and 2 bases, with 10 bases remaining between them.